These 11 T cell receptor beta chains came from one sample sequenced in a study of glioma-infiltrating T cells. The iRepertoire nested amplicon-rescue multiplex PCR amplified TCR alpha and beta CDR3s from RNA. One entry per CDR3 protein results from TCRdb running MiXCR on the multiplex PCR reads. The data contain 95,000 to 150,000 distinct CDR3 sequences, roughly 23% of them seen just once; the ten biggest clones take up roughly 15%. Sequencing was carried out using glioma tissue, nonneoplastic brain tissue, or PBMCs (not recorded which). The receptors derive from a human donor with low-grade glioma or glioblastoma, undergoing nonglioma brain surgery, or in good health (not recorded which).

As concerns this clonotype: An end of the junction differs from the germline gene, which may be a read error. The chain uses TRBV27 and TRBJ2-1; 11 nucleotides line up with TRBD2. Germline V gene data show CDR1 as MNHEY and CDR2 as SMNVEV (reference sequence). The CDR3 has 16 amino acids. The CDR3, as DNA: TGTGCCAGCACACTAGCGGGAGCAGAAACCTACAATGAGCAGTTATTC. Its translation is CASTLAGAETYNEQLF.

This clonotype occurred many times. This rearrangement joins TRBV6-1 to TRBJ2-3, with a weak D call TRBD2 (6 bases). Germline V gene sequence: CDR1 MNHNS, CDR2 SASEGT. The CDR3 has 13 residues. The germline V and J ends were trimmed by 6 bases and 2 bases, with 9 bases remaining between them. The DNA of the CDR3 is TGTGCCAGCAGGGGACTGAACACAGATACGCAGTATTTT. It codes for CASRGLNTDTQYF.

A single count supports this clonotype. A much more abundant neighbour one base away suggests this may be a read error. The V gene is TRBV2, the J gene TRBJ2-1; D unresolved. From germline, CDR1 is SNHLY and CDR2 FYNNEI. There are 11 residues in the CDR3. V lost 3 bases, J lost 8 bases, and 5 bases lay in between. CDR3 sequence: CASSEIYEQFF. The CDR3 coding sequence is TGTGCCAGCAGTGAGATTTATGAGCAGTTCTTC.

This clonotype has at least ten counts. The chain couples TRBV6-1 to TRBJ2-1; TRBD1 or TRBD2 may be the D gene (5 bases each). V was clipped by 4 bases and J by 6 bases, with 16 bases between them. Looked up from germline, CDR1 is MNHNS and CDR2 is SASEGT. The CDR3 loop spans 15 amino acids. This CDR3 reads CASSVGRVTTNEQFF. CDR3 coding DNA: TGTGCCAGCAGTGTGGGACGGGTTACCACCAATGAGCAGTTCTTC.

This clonotype was detected ten times or more. The gene calls are TRBV6-1 and TRBJ2-2; D is ambiguous. The CDR3 length is 13 residues. Trimming took off 5 bases at V and 5 bases at J, with 9 bases between the two ends. Germline CDR1 MNHNS, CDR2 SASEGT. Written as DNA, the CDR3 is TGTGCCAGCAGTAGGGCACGAACCGGGGAGCTGTTTTTT. Protein: CASSRARTGELFF.

This clonotype has ten or more counts. The chain employs TRBV24-1 and TRBJ2-7; 7 bases are shared with TRBD1. The V gene end was trimmed by 12 bases and the J gene end by 1 base; junction bases not matched to a gene: 8. Germline CDR1 and CDR2: KGHDR and SFDVKD. This CDR3 region has 13 residues. CDR3 loop: CAVQGTESYEQYF. Written as DNA, the CDR3 is TGTGCCGTGCAAGGGACAGAGTCCTACGAGCAGTACTTC.

Turning to this clonotype: A much more abundant neighbour one base away suggests this may be a read error. This chain joins TRBV4-1 and TRBJ1-1; D gene unclear. The V end was cut by 6 bases, the J end by 6 bases, with 14 bases between. This CDR3 has 13 amino acids. CDR1 is MGHRA, CDR2 YSYEKL, per germline. The CDR3 sequence is CASREIGQPEAFF. CDR3 DNA: TGCGCCAGCAGGGAAATAGGGCAGCCTGAAGCTTTCTTT.

This clonotype came up many times. The chain uses TRBV7-9 and TRBJ2-7; 15 bases match TRBD2. V was pared by 5 bases and J by 6 bases, with 5 bases of the junction left unmatched. The CDR3 is 15 amino acids. In germline, CDR1 is SEHNR, CDR2 FQNEAQ (reference sequence). The CDR3 is CASSPPGLAGGEQYF. The CDR3 nucleotides read TGTGCCAGCAGCCCCCCGGGACTAGCGGGAGGCGAGCAGTACTTC.

The sample holds many counts of this clonotype. J is TRBJ2-7 and V is TRBV28, with D tentatively TRBD2 (5 bases). Germline CDR1 reads MDHEN; CDR2 reads SYDVKM. With 2 bases removed from V and 7 bases from J, the gap between germline ends came to 6 bases. The CDR3 has 11 amino acids. The CDR3 loop reads CASSLEREQYF. For the CDR3, the DNA is TGTGCCAGCAGTTTAGAGCGGGAGCAGTACTTC.

The V gene is TRBV28, the J gene TRBJ1-5; D is perhaps TRBD1 (5 bases). The CDR3 is made up of 17 amino acids. The V gene's germline CDR1 is MDHEN and CDR2 SYDVKM. The V end lost 4 bases, the J end lost 4 bases, and 20 bases lay between the germline ends. CDR3 bases: TGTGCCAGCAGTTCCGATAAGCGGGAAAGGGGAAATCAGCCCCAGCATTTT. Residues: CASSSDKRERGNQPQHF.

Regarding this clonotype: This may stem from a read error, because a much larger clone lies one nucleotide away. V gene TRBV19 combines with J gene TRBJ1-5, with D uncertain. V lost 3 bases and J lost 5, with 17 bases in between. From germline, CDR1 is LNHDA and CDR2 SQIVND (reference sequence). The CDR3 runs 16 residues. The CDR3 spells CASSIVVTRSHQPQHF. Written as DNA, the CDR3 is TGTGCCAGTAGTATTGTAGTGACAAGAAGCCATCAGCCCCAGCATTTT.